These 30 T cell receptor beta chains were all obtained from the same sample, sequenced in a study of cytomegalovirus exposure and HLA in healthy donors (dated by TCRdb to 2016 to 2017). The library was generated by the immunoSEQ multiplex PCR assay. For the multiplex PCR, a mixture combining 60 forward primers for TCR Vbeta segments and 13 reverse primers for TCR Jbeta segments was used. As stored in TCRdb, this immuneACCESS dataset retains in-frame rearrangements with V and J assigned. A fraction of the clones does not appear; measured against another copy, unresolved V genes explain less than half of the discrepancy, and the remainder lacks a known reason. A total of roughly 93,000 clones appear in this sample, approximately 79% of them only once. The top ten hold approximately 1.8% of the sample. Sequencing was performed on PBMCs. These receptors all come from a male donor in good health and CMV-seronegative.

This clone was observed a single time. V and J are TRBV5-1 and TRBJ2-3, with D possibly matching TRBD1 (5 bases). This CDR3 spans 17 amino acids. Between the trimmed V and J ends, which lost 0 bases and 3 bases, there was a span of 17 bases. Germline-derived CDR1 and CDR2 are SGHRS and YFSETQ. The DNA for the CDR3 is TGCGCCAGCAGCTTGGAGGGTAGGGGTTGGGGTACAGATACGCAGTATTTT. It translates to CASSLEGRGWGTDTQYF.

The rearrangement uses TRBV7-3 and TRBJ1-1; D uncertain. CDR1 and CDR2 (germline): SGHTA, FQGTGA. The V gene lost 5 bases and the J gene lost 1 base, with 5 bases spanning the gap. The CDR3 extends over 12 amino acids. Written as DNA, the CDR3 is TGTGCCAGCAGCGCGGGGAACACTGAAGCTTTCTTT. Translated: CASSAGNTEAFF.

J is TRBJ2-2 and V is TRBV29-1; 9 bases map to TRBD2. J lost 6 bases, V lost 4 bases, and 6 bases had no gene match. Per the germline V gene, CDR1 is SQVTM and CDR2 is ANQGSEA. There are 14 residues in the CDR3. The CDR3 is CSVVFAGGSGELFF. In DNA, the CDR3 is TGCAGCGTTGTGTTTGCGGGAGGGTCCGGGGAGCTGTTTTTT.

The chain links TRBV5-4 to TRBJ1-1; the D gene is possibly TRBD1 (6 bases). V lost 2 bases to trimming and J lost 4 bases, with 12 bases between them. The CDR3 runs to 14 residues. Looked up from germline, CDR1 is SGHNT and CDR2 is YYREEE (reference sequence). This chain's CDR3 is CASSFSRGGTEAFF. The CDR3, as DNA: TGTGCCAGCAGCTTCAGCAGGGGTGGCACTGAAGCTTTCTTT.

The V gene is TRBV28, the J gene TRBJ2-7, with 9 positions matching TRBD1. In germline, CDR1 is MDHEN, CDR2 SYDVKM. The CDR3 has 17 residues. J gave up 0 bases and V 4 bases, and 10 bases lay outside the gene matches. The CDR3: CASSSTGTGHTSYEQYF. The DNA for the CDR3 is TGTGCCAGCAGTTCGACCGGGACAGGGCACACCTCCTACGAGCAGTACTTC.

V is TRBV9 and J is TRBJ2-7; TRBD1 agrees at 7 bases. Trimming took 4 bases from V and 2 from J; bases not matched to a gene: 6. Germline assignment: CDR1 SGDLS and CDR2 YYNGEE. This CDR3 has 14 residues. CDR3 loop: CASSIRTGPYEQYF. Here the CDR3 DNA reads TGTGCCAGCAGCATCCGGACAGGACCCTACGAGCAGTACTTC.

V and J are TRBV27 and TRBJ2-1; 14 bases are a match to TRBD2. J lost 9 bases, V lost 10 bases, and 8 bases had no gene match. The CDR3 totals 14 residues. Germline V gene sequence: CDR1 MNHEY, CDR2 SMNVEV (reference sequence). The CDR3 loop reads CATAGTSGSSEQFF. The CDR3 coding sequence is TGTGCCACCGCCGGGACTAGCGGGAGTTCTGAGCAGTTCTTC.

The V and J genes are TRBV2 and TRBJ1-5; D is undetermined. V lost 7 bases, J lost 4 bases, and 14 bases lay in between. Germline V gives CDR1 SNHLY, CDR2 FYNNEI. This CDR3 is built from 14 residues. In nucleotides, the CDR3 is TGTGCCAGCAATGGCCCTGGAGGAAATCAGCCCCAGCATTTT. Its translation: CASNGPGGNQPQHF.

The chain combines TRBV27 with TRBJ1-3; 9 nucleotides agree with TRBD1. V lost 5 bases to trimming and J lost 1 base; unmatched junction nucleotides: 6. Germline V gives CDR1 MNHEY, CDR2 SMNVEV (reference sequence). This CDR3 comprises 16 residues. The CDR3 DNA reads TGTGCCAGCAGTCCCGGACAGGGGAGGTCTGGAAACACCATATATTTT. Residues: CASSPGQGRSGNTIYF.

V and J are TRBV10-3 and TRBJ1-1, with D maybe TRBD1 (6 bases). Trimming left V 9 bases short and J 7 bases short, with 15 bases between. This CDR3 contains 12 residues. CDR1 ENHRY and CDR2 SYGVKD come from the germline V gene. For the CDR3, the DNA is TGTGCCATGAGGGGGGGCTACGATGAAGCTTTCTTT. Translating it yields CAMRGGYDEAFF.

The rearrangement links TRBV5-6 to TRBJ1-1; maybe TRBD1 (6 bases). V gave up 0 bases and J gave up 4 bases, with 13 bases separating them. In germline, CDR1 is SGHDT, CDR2 YYEEEE. The CDR3 is 15 residues long. The CDR3 nucleotides are TGTGCCAGCAGCTTGGGACCAACAGGGAGCACTGAAGCTTTCTTT. It specifies CASSLGPTGSTEAFF.

The V gene is TRBV18, the J gene TRBJ2-3; D is ambiguous. This CDR3 has 15 amino acids. Germline V gene lookup returns CDR1 KGHSH and CDR2 LQKENI. V lost 6 bases, J lost 0 bases, and 13 bases lay in between. The CDR3 region has the DNA TGTGCCAGCTCCCCCGCCGTCCAGAGCACAGATACGCAGTATTTT. Translating gives CASSPAVQSTDTQYF.

The V and J genes are TRBV7-6 and TRBJ2-1; possible D gene TRBD1, 5 bases. Trimming stripped 2 bases from V and 6 bases from J, with 11 bases between. The CDR3 totals 14 residues. Germline V gene sequence: CDR1 SGHVS, CDR2 FNYEAQ. The CDR3 reads CASSLRGGVNEQFF. Here the CDR3 DNA reads TGTGCCAGCAGCTTAAGGGGCGGAGTCAATGAGCAGTTCTTC.

This clone showed up just once. V and J are TRBV29-1 and TRBJ1-1, with TRBD1 identical over 8 bases. Germline V gene data show CDR1 as SQVTM and CDR2 as ANQGSEA. Germline trimming cut 7 bases from V and 10 bases from J; bases unmatched to any gene: 8. This CDR3 has 11 amino acids. CDR3 nucleotides: TGCAGCGGCACCAGGACAGGGACAGCTTTCTTT. This encodes CSGTRTGTAFF.

The chain recombines TRBV30 with TRBJ2-7; D gene unclear. The CDR3 contains 14 residues. V was shortened by 3 bases and J by 7 bases, with 19 bases between the two germline ends. CDR1 and CDR2 from the germline V gene are GTSNPN and SVGIG (reference sequence). As DNA, the CDR3 is TGTGCCTGGAGGGCCAGTATCGATACCTGTGAGCAGTACTTC. As protein: CAWRASIDTCEQYF.

The V and J genes are TRBV5-5 and TRBJ2-4; 7 nucleotides line up with TRBD1. The CDR3 is made up of 18 amino acids. V was clipped by 1 base and J by 0 bases; unmatched bases: 10. Germline CDR1 reads SGHKS; CDR2 reads YYEKEE (reference sequence). CDR3 nucleotide sequence: TGTGCCAGCAGCTTGAGGGACAGCTTTAGACTAGCCAAAAACATTCAGTACTTC. Its protein is CASSLRDSFRLAKNIQYF.

The CDR3 coding sequence is TGTGCCAGCAGCGACGCGGGGTTTCTAGCGGGAGGACCAGATACGCAGTATTTT. Translating it yields CASSDAGFLAGGPDTQYF. The chain carries TRBV9 and TRBJ2-3, with TRBD2 identical over 11 bases. Germline lookup yields CDR1 SGDLS and CDR2 YYNGEE. Unmatched junction bases numbered 13, after V lost 3 bases and J lost 4 bases. The CDR3 is 18 residues long.

V gene TRBV5-5 combines with J gene TRBJ2-1, with 10 positions matching TRBD2. Per germline, CDR1 SGHKS and CDR2 YYEKEE (reference sequence). CDR3 length: 15 residues. Trimming at V came to 3 bases and at J to 3 bases, leaving 3 bases not matched to a gene. CDR3 sequence: CASSWTSGNYNEQFF. In DNA form, the CDR3 reads TGTGCCAGCAGCTGGACTAGCGGAAACTACAATGAGCAGTTCTTC.

This clone was picked up one time. V is TRBV9 and J is TRBJ2-6, with a possible D match to TRBD1 (6 bases). Germline V gene sequence: CDR1 SGDLS, CDR2 YYNGEE. CDR3 length: 16 residues. Trimming left V 0 bases short and J 6 bases short, with 13 bases between. CDR3 protein: CASSVVSRGLANVLTF. For the CDR3, the DNA is TGTGCCAGCAGCGTAGTAAGCAGGGGTCTGGCCAACGTCCTGACTTTC.

The J gene is TRBJ2-3, the V gene TRBV29-1, with 11 bases identical to TRBD2. This CDR3 has 14 residues. CDR1 is SQVTM and CDR2 is ANQGSEA in the germline V gene. The trim removed 5 bases at V and 1 base at J, leaving 2 bases unmatched. The CDR3 is CSVSLAGGTDTQYF. For the CDR3, the DNA is TGCAGCGTTTCACTAGCGGGAGGCACAGATACGCAGTATTTT.

V usage is TRBV19 and J usage is TRBJ2-2, with unresolved D. Trimming removed 9 bases at V and 4 bases at J, with 6 bases between. The CDR3 has 11 residues. Germline assignment: CDR1 LNHDA and CDR2 SQIVND (reference sequence). CDR3 coding DNA: TGTGCCAGCCGTCTCACCGGGGAGCTGTTTTTT. Protein sequence: CASRLTGELFF.

V and J are TRBV29-1 and TRBJ1-2, with D tentatively TRBD1 (5 bases). The CDR3 has 12 amino acids. CDR1 is SQVTM, CDR2 ANQGSEA, per germline. V was trimmed by 3 bases and J by 4 bases, leaving 9 bases between them. Here the CDR3 reads CSVDTGPYGYTF. For the CDR3, the DNA is TGCAGCGTTGACACAGGACCCTATGGCTACACCTTC. The complete variable domain, with remaining parts taken from reference TRBV29-1 and TRBJ1-2, reads SAVISQKPSRDICQRGTSLTIQCQVDSQVTMMFWYRQQPGQSLTLIATANQGSEATYESGFVIDKFPISRPNLTFSTLTVSNMSPEDSSIYLCSVDTGPYGYTFGSGTRLTVV.

This clone was seen a few times. The chain employs TRBV2 and TRBJ2-2, with 10 bases identical to TRBD1. The CDR3 runs 15 residues. After removal of 5 bases from V and 10 bases from J, the junction contained 10 bases not matched to a gene. Germline loops: CDR1 SNHLY, CDR2 FYNNEI. As DNA, the CDR3 is TGTGCCAGCAGTAAGACAGGGGGCCCACCCGAGGAGCTGTTTTTT. Protein product: CASSKTGGPPEELFF.

This clone was seen more than once but under ten times. This chain links TRBV7-6 with TRBJ1-1; 8 positions agree with TRBD1. The CDR3 is 14 amino acids. V shed 5 bases, J shed 3 bases, and the junction held 5 bases outside the gene matches. Germline V gives CDR1 SGHVS, CDR2 FNYEAQ. The CDR3 here is CASSQGQAHTEAFF. As DNA, the CDR3 is TGTGCCAGCAGCCAGGGACAGGCACACACTGAAGCTTTCTTT.

The V gene is TRBV7-2, the J gene TRBJ2-1; possible D gene TRBD2, 5 bases. Per the germline V gene, CDR1 is SGHTA and CDR2 is FQGNSA. CDR3 length equals 14 residues. V lost 4 bases to trimming and J lost 0 bases, with 7 bases between them. CDR3 DNA: TGTGCCAGCAGCTCTCGGGGCTCCTACAATGAGCAGTTCTTC. Translated: CASSSRGSYNEQFF.

The CDR3 coding sequence is TGTGCCAGCAGCCCAGAGGGACAGGGGGCAGACGAGCAGTACTTC. Protein: CASSPEGQGADEQYF. The chain joins TRBV7-2 to TRBJ2-7, with 12 bases fitting TRBD1. CDR3 length: 15 amino acids. V lost 5 bases and J lost 5; bases outside the gene matches: 7. The germline V gene encodes CDR1 SGHTA and CDR2 FQGNSA.

The chain is built from TRBV29-1 and TRBJ1-1, with 7 bases fitting TRBD1. Trimming at V came to 6 bases and at J to 4 bases, leaving 8 bases not matched to a gene. Germline CDR1 and CDR2: SQVTM and ANQGSEA. The CDR3 totals 13 residues. CDR3 nucleotide sequence: TGCAGCGTCGACAAGGGACAGCGCACTGAAGCTTTCTTT. It specifies CSVDKGQRTEAFF.

This clone was seen more than once but under ten times. This sequence joins TRBV30 and TRBJ1-2; possibly TRBD1 for D (5 bases). Germline V gene data show CDR1 as GTSNPN and CDR2 as SVGIG (reference sequence). The CDR3 is made up of 11 amino acids. Trimming stripped 5 bases from V and 4 bases from J, with 8 bases between. In DNA, the CDR3 is TGTGCCTGGGGACAAGCCTATGGCTACACCTTC. It encodes CAWGQAYGYTF.

This clone was observed once. The chain combines TRBV6-4 with TRBJ2-1; D might be TRBD1 (6 bases). V gave up 6 bases and J gave up 7 bases, with 13 bases separating them. This CDR3 has 13 residues. Germline V gene data show CDR1 as MRHNA and CDR2 as SNTAGT. The CDR3 is CASRATGLNEQFF. DNA for the CDR3: TGTGCCAGCAGGGCGACAGGATTAAATGAGCAGTTCTTC.

The rearrangement uses TRBV6-5 and TRBJ1-2, with D perhaps TRBD1 (6 bases). Trimming removed 6 bases at V and 3 bases at J, with 17 bases between. Germline V gene lookup returns CDR1 MNHEY and CDR2 SVGAGI. The CDR3 sequence is 15 residues long. DNA of the CDR3: TGTGCCAGCAGCCGGGGGGGCCGGGAAGACTATGGCTACACCTTC. Translation: CASSRGGREDYGYTF.